The T cell receptor (beta chain) under discussion was sequenced for a study of cytomegalovirus exposure and HLA in healthy donors. Clones were sequenced by immunoSEQ multiplex PCR, and TCRdb holds only the in-frame ones, with some missing. The sample has fewer than 70,000 clones; 80% to 95% are singletons. The V gene's germline CDR1 is SQVTM and CDR2 ANQGSEA. The CDR3 spans 16 residues. V lost 1 base to trimming and J lost 3 bases; unmatched junction nucleotides: 7. Study outcomes and limitations: 150 or so TCR beta chains were listed as cytomegalovirus-associated. Cytomegalovirus status was reportedly diagnosed by the classifier with high specificity and sensitivity. The CMV antigen specificity of three CMV-associated chains was confirmed through in vitro analysis. TCR clusters originating in the first cohort tended to co-occur in the roughly 110 validation repertoires, according to a later analysis.

About this clone: What it binds is unknown.

This chain uses TRBV29-1 with TRBJ2-1, with TRBD2 matching 9 bases. The receptor comes from a young man in good health and CMV-seronegative. Material for sequencing was PBMCs. The CDR3 is CSVEVVASGIYNEQFF. DNA for the CDR3: TGCAGCGTTGAAGTGGTGGCTAGCGGGATCTACAATGAGCAGTTCTTC.